The source of this TCR beta chain is a study of blood T cell repertoires in COVID-19. For the study at large: The United States, Italy and Spain provided the acute and convalescent COVID-19 samples.

The CDR3 spans 16 residues. V lost 0 bases and J lost 7; bases outside the gene matches: 11. The germline CDR1 and CDR2 sequences are LGHDT and YNNKEL (reference sequence). The repertoire was sequenced with immunoSEQ multiplex PCR; TCRdb's copy has only in-frame clones and lacks some. In the table there are about 170,000 clones, just under 85% of which are singletons. The Seattle patients, enrolled during active infection, were followed longitudinally. This sequence was found in a woman aged 80 or over with COVID-19, enrolled during active disease. The sequencing input was peripheral blood. The chain employs TRBV3-1 (or the pseudogene TRBV3-2) and TRBJ1-2; 7 nucleotides match TRBD1. The CDR3 reads CASSQEAQDRVSGYTF. As DNA, the CDR3 is TGTGCCAGCAGCCAAGAAGCCCAAGACAGGGTGTCTGGCTACACCTTC.